Following are 10 T cell receptor beta chains from one sample sequenced in a study of blood T cell repertoires in COVID-19. Sequenced by immunoSEQ multiplex PCR; TCRdb stores in-frame clones only, minus some. This table has 250,000 or so clones, approximately 82% appearing once. The source material was peripheral blood. The origin of the receptors is an elderly woman with acute or convalescent COVID-19.

The chain combines TRBV7-2 with TRBJ1-2; the match to TRBD1 covers 7 bases. The length of the CDR3 is 15 residues. In germline, CDR1 is SGHTA, CDR2 FQGNSA. J lost 4 bases, V lost 5 bases, and 10 bases had no gene match. DNA for the CDR3: TGTGCCAGCAGCGTTGGGGCGGGACAGAGCTATGGCTACACCTTC. The encoded protein is CASSVGAGQSYGYTF.

This sequence joins TRBV6-6 and TRBJ2-5; 8 bases agree with TRBD1. The V segment lost 6 bases and the J segment 1 base; nucleotides outside the gene matches: 4. Germline assignment: CDR1 MNHNY and CDR2 SVGAGI (reference sequence). This CDR3 has 14 residues. The CDR3 sequence: CASRNTGGQETQYF. CDR3 DNA: TGTGCCAGCAGGAATACAGGGGGCCAAGAGACCCAGTACTTC.

This chain uses TRBV28 with TRBJ1-2; D might be TRBD1 (5 bases). CDR3 length: 15 residues. Trimming left V 3 bases short and J 5 bases short, with 16 bases between. Per germline, CDR1 MDHEN and CDR2 SYDVKM. In DNA form, the CDR3 reads TGTGCCAGCAGTTTCCCCCAGGGAATTGGGTATGGCTACACCTTC. Translating gives CASSFPQGIGYGYTF.

The chain recombines TRBV11-2 with TRBJ2-1; the D gene is possibly TRBD2 (7 bases). CDR1 and CDR2 from the germline V gene are SGHAT and FQNNGV. CDR3 length: 12 residues. With 11 bases removed from V and 6 bases from J, the gap between germline ends came to 14 bases. The CDR3 coding sequence is TGTGCCGGGGGAGGGGGATCCAATGAGCAGTTCTTC. Residues: CAGGGGSNEQFF.

This chain connects TRBV30 to TRBJ2-7, with 12 bases aligning to TRBD1. There are 15 residues in the CDR3. V dropped 1 base and J dropped 6; count of bases not matched to a gene: 7. Germline V CDR1 and CDR2: GTSNPN, SVGIG (reference sequence). The CDR3 region is CAWSAQGTGGLEQYF. CDR3 sequence (DNA): TGTGCCTGGAGTGCCCAAGGGACAGGGGGCCTCGAGCAGTACTTC.

The chain carries TRBV3-1 (or the pseudogene TRBV3-2) and TRBJ2-7, with D perhaps matching TRBD1 (5 bases). The V end lost 4 bases, the J end lost 3 bases, and 28 bases lay between the germline ends. This CDR3 spans 19 amino acids. Germline V gives CDR1 LGHDT, CDR2 YNNKEL (reference sequence). The CDR3 DNA sequence: TGTGCCAGCAGCCGCCGCGGTGGGCAGGGTACAGGAATAAACTACGAGCAGTACTTC. As protein: CASSRRGGQGTGINYEQYF.

CDR3 loop: CASSPTGVEKLFF. The CDR3 DNA reads TGTGCCAGCAGTCCGACAGGGGTTGAAAAACTGTTTTTT. The rearrangement links TRBV27 to TRBJ1-4, with 8 bases matching TRBD1. Germline CDR1 MNHEY, CDR2 SMNVEV (reference sequence). With 5 bases clipped from V and 7 bases from J, the junction kept 3 bases outside the gene matches. This CDR3 has 13 residues.

The rearrangement uses TRBV6-5 and TRBJ2-1; 10 bases are shared with TRBD2. The CDR3 totals 16 residues. The V segment lost 0 bases and the J segment 9 bases; nucleotides outside the gene matches: 8. Germline CDR1 reads MNHEY; CDR2 reads SVGAGI. The DNA for the CDR3 is TGTGCCAGCAGTTACTCAGCCGCCGGGACTAGCGTTGAGCAGTTCTTC. Translating gives CASSYSAAGTSVEQFF.

As DNA, the CDR3 is TGTGCCACCAGTGATCCTCACAGCGGGAGGCCCCACGAGCAGTACTTC. Amino acid sequence: CATSDPHSGRPHEQYF. The chain is built from TRBV24-1 and TRBJ2-7; 9 bases line up with TRBD2. Germline CDR1 and CDR2: KGHDR and SFDVKD. The CDR3 totals 16 residues. With V trimmed by 3 bases and J by 5 bases, 10 bases remained unmatched.

This chain connects TRBV5-1 to TRBJ2-1; TRBD2 aligns across 13 bases. Germline CDR1 is SGHRS and CDR2 is YFSETQ. The ends lost 4 bases at V and 6 bases at J; junction bases unmatched: 7. The CDR3 totals 16 residues. Here the CDR3 reads CASSQGLAGVGNEQFF. The CDR3 coding sequence is TGCGCCAGCAGCCAAGGACTAGCGGGAGTTGGCAATGAGCAGTTCTTC.